Shown below are 18 T cell receptor beta chains from a single sample sequenced in a study of blood T cell repertoires in COVID-19. Sequencing was performed with immunoSEQ multiplex PCR; in TCRdb, only in-frame clones are kept and a portion is missing. There are roughly 110,000 clones in the sample; 80% to 90% occur only once, and nearly 5% lies in the top ten. Sequencing input: peripheral blood. These receptors came from a middle-aged man with active or convalescent COVID-19.

This clone was counted a single time. The chain joins TRBV7-2 to TRBJ2-7; 8 nucleotides align to TRBD2. This CDR3 spans 15 amino acids. Germline lookup yields CDR1 SGHTA and CDR2 FQGNSA. V dropped 1 base and J dropped 4; count of bases not matched to a gene: 6. CDR3 protein: CASSLVGTRGYEQYF. The DNA of the CDR3 is TGTGCCAGCAGCTTAGTCGGGACTAGAGGTTACGAGCAGTACTTC.

This clone was observed a single time. This rearrangement joins TRBV5-4 to TRBJ1-6; D might be TRBD1 (6 bases). The V gene's germline CDR1 is SGHNT and CDR2 YYREEE (reference sequence). CDR3 length: 16 amino acids. The V and J ends lost 4 bases and 0 bases respectively, with 11 bases between them. CDR3 DNA: TGTGCCAGCAGCCCGGACAGCCGCTCCTATAATTCACCCCTCCACTTT. This encodes CASSPDSRSYNSPLHF.

V gene TRBV29-1 combines with J gene TRBJ1-3, with 7 bases identical to TRBD1. The CDR3 runs to 13 residues. CDR1 is SQVTM and CDR2 is ANQGSEA in the germline V gene. Losses at the gene ends were 7 bases for V and 4 bases for J; bases not matched to a gene: 7. The CDR3 is CSATGAFGNTIYF. DNA of the CDR3: TGCAGCGCAACAGGGGCCTTCGGAAACACCATATATTTT.

The chain has TRBV7-9 and TRBJ2-7; D perhaps matches TRBD2 (6 bases). This CDR3 comprises 14 residues. The ends were cut back, 7 bases at V and 5 bases at J, with 18 bases in the middle. Germline V gene sequence: CDR1 SEHNR, CDR2 FQNEAQ (reference sequence). The CDR3 DNA sequence: TGTGCCAGCACCCTCGGTGGGGGGTCCCACGAGCAGTACTTC. It translates to CASTLGGGSHEQYF.

The chain has TRBV28 and TRBJ2-7; TRBD2 is a possible D gene (5 bases). The CDR3 consists of 15 residues. Germline V gives CDR1 MDHEN, CDR2 SYDVKM. V was pared by 4 bases and J by 3 bases, with 16 bases between. The CDR3 DNA reads TGTGCCAGCAGTTCAGCCAGCGGAGTCAACTACGAGCAGTACTTC. It codes for CASSSASGVNYEQYF.

This sequence joins TRBV27 and TRBJ2-7, with D possibly matching TRBD2 (6 bases). V was cut by 4 bases and J by 2 bases, with 9 bases left in between. The CDR3 has 13 amino acids. In germline, CDR1 is MNHEY, CDR2 SMNVEV (reference sequence). The CDR3 region has the DNA TGTGCCAGCAGTTGGGGGGTCACCTACGAGCAGTACTTC. Residues: CASSWGVTYEQYF.

The V gene is TRBV6-5, the J gene TRBJ2-4; 11 bases are shared with TRBD1. The CDR3 contains 16 residues. Losses at the gene ends were 2 bases for V and 3 bases for J; bases not matched to a gene: 3. Germline lookup yields CDR1 MNHEY and CDR2 SVGAGI. The CDR3 protein is CASSYGQGAYKNIQYF. The CDR3 DNA reads as TGTGCCAGCAGTTACGGACAGGGGGCATACAAAAACATTCAGTACTTC.

Only one count was recorded for this clone. The chain couples TRBV6-2 or TRBV6-3 to TRBJ1-2, with 7 bases aligning to TRBD1. With V trimmed by 4 bases and J by 0 bases, 2 bases remained unmatched. From germline, CDR1 is MNHEY and CDR2 SVGEGT. This CDR3 is built from 14 residues. The CDR3 DNA reads TGTGCCAGCAGTTGGACAGGAACTAACTATGGCTACACCTTC. Amino acid sequence: CASSWTGTNYGYTF.

This clone was seen once. The chain has TRBV28 and TRBJ1-3; D gene unclear. Deletions cut 3 bases from V and 5 bases from J, with 5 bases between. This CDR3 has 12 residues. Looked up from germline, CDR1 is MDHEN and CDR2 is SYDVKM. CDR3 amino acids: CASSFTRNTIYF. In nucleotides, the CDR3 is TGTGCCAGCAGTTTTACTCGAAACACCATATATTTT.

V usage is TRBV5-4 and J usage is TRBJ2-5, with TRBD2 as a possible D gene (6 bases). Trimming shortened V by 4 bases and J by 1 base, and 11 bases separated the two germline ends. Germline CDR1 and CDR2: SGHNT and YYREEE (reference sequence). This CDR3 contains 14 residues. CDR3 DNA sequence: TGTGCCAGCAGCAAACCGGGAGTCCAAGAGACCCAGTACTTC. Protein sequence: CASSKPGVQETQYF.

The chain links TRBV4-3 to TRBJ2-7; weak D call: TRBD1 (5 bases). There are 13 residues in the CDR3. CDR1 is LGHNA and CDR2 is YSLEER in the germline V gene. V shed 1 base and J shed 6 bases, with 10 bases lying between them. CDR3 bases: TGCGCCAGCAGCCAAGCCTCAGGGCGCGAGCAGTACTTC. It codes for CASSQASGREQYF.

This clone showed up just a few times. The V and J genes are TRBV2 and TRBJ2-7; a possible D gene is TRBD1 (6 bases). The germline V gene encodes CDR1 SNHLY and CDR2 FYNNEI. This CDR3 has 15 amino acids. V shed 7 bases and J shed 2 bases, with 18 bases lying between them. The CDR3 DNA is TGTGCCAGCACCGAACGGGCAGGGGTGGCCTACGAGCAGTACTTC. Translating gives CASTERAGVAYEQYF.

The V call is TRBV19, the J call TRBJ1-1; D possibly corresponds to TRBD1 (6 bases). The V gene lost 4 bases and the J gene lost 7 bases, with 19 bases spanning the gap. The germline V gene has CDR1 LNHDA and CDR2 SQIVND (reference sequence). CDR3 size: 15 residues. The CDR3 bases are TGTGCCAGTAGTACACTGACTGGGGGCATCGGTGAAGCTTTCTTT. Amino acid sequence: CASSTLTGGIGEAFF.

The V and J genes are TRBV29-1 and TRBJ2-2, with 9 bases fitting TRBD1. Unmatched junction bases numbered 9, after V lost 7 bases and J lost 3 bases. The CDR3 is 15 residues long. Per the germline V gene, CDR1 is SQVTM and CDR2 is ANQGSEA. The chain's CDR3 is CSGTRQGVDTGELFF. The DNA for the CDR3 is TGCAGCGGCACGCGACAGGGGGTTGACACCGGGGAGCTGTTTTTT.

This CDR3 is CASMRSSGRGWFF. CDR3 coding DNA: TGTGCCAGCATGCGGAGTAGCGGGAGGGGGTGGTTCTTC. This chain links TRBV28 with TRBJ2-1; the match to TRBD2 covers 11 bases. CDR1 is MDHEN and CDR2 is SYDVKM in the germline V gene. Unmatched junction bases numbered 11, after V lost 7 bases and J lost 15 bases. The CDR3 has 13 residues.

The chain uses TRBV6-5 and TRBJ2-5, with a possible D match to TRBD1 (5 bases). Trimming shortened V by 7 bases and J by 4 bases, and 16 bases separated the two germline ends. The CDR3 has 14 amino acids. The germline gives CDR1 MNHEY, CDR2 SVGAGI. The CDR3 DNA reads TGTGCCAGCACCCCTTGGGGCGCCGGAGAGACCCAGTACTTC. It specifies CASTPWGAGETQYF.

The genes are TRBV3-1 (or the pseudogene TRBV3-2) and TRBJ2-1; 14 bases fit TRBD2. This CDR3 region has 19 residues. The V gene end was trimmed by 3 bases and the J gene end by 1 base; junction bases not matched to a gene: 8. CDR1 is LGHDT and CDR2 is YNNKEL in the germline V gene (reference sequence). CDR3 nucleotide sequence: TGTGCCAGCAGCCAGGAGGGACTAGCGGGAGCGGGGTCCTACAATGAGCAGTTCTTC. This gives the protein CASSQEGLAGAGSYNEQFF.

The chain has TRBV9 and TRBJ2-2; D is possibly TRBD1 (6 bases). Germline V gene data show CDR1 as SGDLS and CDR2 as YYNGEE. The V end was cut by 3 bases, the J end by 5 bases, with 14 bases between. The CDR3 spans 15 residues. Written as DNA, the CDR3 is TGTGCCAGCAGCGCCGGGACAATGATAACCGGGGAGCTGTTTTTT. This encodes CASSAGTMITGELFF.